This TCR beta chain was captured by sequencing in a study of blood T cell repertoires in COVID-19. CDR1 and CDR2 (germline): LGHNA, YNFKEQ. There are 16 residues in the CDR3. With 0 bases clipped from V and 2 bases from J, the junction kept 3 bases outside the gene matches. Sequenced by immunoSEQ multiplex PCR; TCRdb stores in-frame clones only, minus some. The data contain about 300,000 clones, 70% to 90% of them seen just once; the ten biggest clones take up 1.3%. The J gene is TRBJ2-7, the V gene TRBV4-2; TRBD2 matches at 11 bases. The clonotype originates from a man aged 65 to 85 with acute or convalescent COVID-19. Sequencing was carried out using peripheral blood. DNA for the CDR3: TGTGCCAGCAGCCAAGATGCTAGCGGGAGGACCTACGAGCAGTACTTC. Protein product: CASSQDASGRTYEQYF.